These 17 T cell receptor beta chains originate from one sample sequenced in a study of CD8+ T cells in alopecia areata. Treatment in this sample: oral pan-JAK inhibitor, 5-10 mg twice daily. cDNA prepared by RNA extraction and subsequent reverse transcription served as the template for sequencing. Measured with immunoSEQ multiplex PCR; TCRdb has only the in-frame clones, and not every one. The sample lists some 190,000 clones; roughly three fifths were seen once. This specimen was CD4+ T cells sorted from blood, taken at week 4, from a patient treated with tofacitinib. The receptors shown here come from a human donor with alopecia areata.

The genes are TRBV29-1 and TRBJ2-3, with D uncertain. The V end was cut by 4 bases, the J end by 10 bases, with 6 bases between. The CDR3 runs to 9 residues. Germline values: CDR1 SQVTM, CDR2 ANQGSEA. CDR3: CSVGVSQYF. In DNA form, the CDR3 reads TGCAGCGTTGGAGTATCGCAGTATTTT.

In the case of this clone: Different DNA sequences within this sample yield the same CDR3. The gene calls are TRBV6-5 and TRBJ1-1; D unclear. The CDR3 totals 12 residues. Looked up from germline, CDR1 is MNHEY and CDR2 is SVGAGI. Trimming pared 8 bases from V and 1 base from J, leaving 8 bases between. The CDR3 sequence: CASSRQNTEAFF. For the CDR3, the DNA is TGTGCCAGCTCCCGTCAGAACACTGAAGCTTTCTTT.

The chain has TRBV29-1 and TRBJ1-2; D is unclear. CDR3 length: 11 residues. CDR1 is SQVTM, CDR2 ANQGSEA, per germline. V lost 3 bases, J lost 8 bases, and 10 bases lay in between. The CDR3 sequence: CSVEVLRGYTF. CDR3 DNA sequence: TGCAGCGTTGAGGTCCTTCGGGGCTACACCTTC.

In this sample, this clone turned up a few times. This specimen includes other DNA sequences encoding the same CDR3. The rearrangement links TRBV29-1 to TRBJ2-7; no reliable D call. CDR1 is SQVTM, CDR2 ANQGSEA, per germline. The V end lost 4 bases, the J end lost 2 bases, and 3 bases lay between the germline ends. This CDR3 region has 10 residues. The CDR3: CSVGTYEQYF. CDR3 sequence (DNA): TGCAGCGTTGGGACCTACGAGCAGTACTTC.

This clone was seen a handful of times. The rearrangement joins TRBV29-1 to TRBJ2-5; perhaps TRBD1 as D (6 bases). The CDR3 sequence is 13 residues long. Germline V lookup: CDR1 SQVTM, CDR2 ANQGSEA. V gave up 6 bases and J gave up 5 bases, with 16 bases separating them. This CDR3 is CSVRGSGAETQYF. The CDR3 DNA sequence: TGCAGCGTCCGAGGGTCAGGGGCCGAGACCCAGTACTTC. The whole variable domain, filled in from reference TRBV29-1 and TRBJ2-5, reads SAVISQKPSRDICQRGTSLTIQCQVDSQVTMMFWYRQQPGQSLTLIATANQGSEATYESGFVIDKFPISRPNLTFSTLTVSNMSPEDSSIYLCSVRGSGAETQYFGPGTRLLVL.

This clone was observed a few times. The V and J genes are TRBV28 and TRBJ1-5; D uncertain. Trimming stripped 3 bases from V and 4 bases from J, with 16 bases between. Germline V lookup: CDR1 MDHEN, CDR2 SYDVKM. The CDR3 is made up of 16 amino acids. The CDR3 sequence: CASSFRGSKRNQPQHF. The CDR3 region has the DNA TGTGCCAGCAGTTTTCGTGGCTCAAAGAGGAATCAGCCCCAGCATTTT.

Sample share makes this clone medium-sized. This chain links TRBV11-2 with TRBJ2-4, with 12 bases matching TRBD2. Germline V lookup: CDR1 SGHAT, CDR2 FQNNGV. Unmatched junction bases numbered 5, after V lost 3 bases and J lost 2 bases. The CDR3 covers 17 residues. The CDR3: CASSFGTSGRSKNIQYF. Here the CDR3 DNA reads TGTGCCAGCAGCTTCGGGACTAGCGGGCGATCCAAAAACATTCAGTACTTC.

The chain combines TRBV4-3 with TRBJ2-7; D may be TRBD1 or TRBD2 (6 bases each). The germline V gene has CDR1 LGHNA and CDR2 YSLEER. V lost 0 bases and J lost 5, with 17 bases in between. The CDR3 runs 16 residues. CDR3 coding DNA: TGCGCCAGCAGCCAAGATCGGGGGCTTCCCGGGGACGAGCAGTACTTC. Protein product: CASSQDRGLPGDEQYF.

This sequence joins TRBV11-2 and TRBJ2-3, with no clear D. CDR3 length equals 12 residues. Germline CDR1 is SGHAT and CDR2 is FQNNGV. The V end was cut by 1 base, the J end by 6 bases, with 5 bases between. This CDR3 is CASSLVLDTQYF. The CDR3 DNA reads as TGTGCCAGCAGCTTAGTCCTGGATACGCAGTATTTT.

The CDR3 here is CSVWTGGPGEAFF. CDR3 DNA: TGCAGCGTTTGGACAGGGGGTCCGGGTGAAGCTTTCTTT. This chain uses TRBV29-1 with TRBJ1-1, with 10 positions matching TRBD1. J was trimmed by 7 bases and V by 5 bases; bases with no gene match: 7. The CDR3 contains 13 residues. The germline V gene has CDR1 SQVTM and CDR2 ANQGSEA.

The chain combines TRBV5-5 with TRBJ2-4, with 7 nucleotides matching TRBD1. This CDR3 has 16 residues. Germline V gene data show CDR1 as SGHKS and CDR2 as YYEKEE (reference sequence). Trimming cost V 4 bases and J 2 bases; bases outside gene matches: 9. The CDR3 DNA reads TGTGCCAGCAGCCGCGACAGGGTGGGGACCAAAAACATTCAGTACTTC. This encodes CASSRDRVGTKNIQYF.

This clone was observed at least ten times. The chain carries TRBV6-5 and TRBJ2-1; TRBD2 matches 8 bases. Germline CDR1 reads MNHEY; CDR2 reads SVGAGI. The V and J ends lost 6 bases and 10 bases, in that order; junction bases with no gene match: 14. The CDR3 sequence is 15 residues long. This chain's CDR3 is CASRPPGLEFKEQFF. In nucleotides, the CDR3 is TGTGCCAGCAGACCCCCGGGACTAGAATTTAAGGAGCAGTTCTTC.

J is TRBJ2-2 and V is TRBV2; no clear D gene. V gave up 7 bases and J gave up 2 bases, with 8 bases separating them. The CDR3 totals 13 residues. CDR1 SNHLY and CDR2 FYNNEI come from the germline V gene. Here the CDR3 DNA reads TGTGCCAGCAAAGAGGATAACACCGGGGAGCTGTTTTTT. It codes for CASKEDNTGELFF.

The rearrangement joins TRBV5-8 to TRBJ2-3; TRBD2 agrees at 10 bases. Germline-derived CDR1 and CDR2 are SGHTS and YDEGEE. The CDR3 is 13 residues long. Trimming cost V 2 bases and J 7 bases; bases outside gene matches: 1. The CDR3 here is CASSLAGGYTQYF. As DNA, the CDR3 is TGTGCCAGCAGCTTAGCGGGAGGGTATACGCAGTATTTT. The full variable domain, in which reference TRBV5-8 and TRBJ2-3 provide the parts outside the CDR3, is EAGVTQSPTHLIKTRGQQATLRCSPISGHTSVYWYQQALGLGLQFLLWYDEGEERNRGNFPPRFSGRQFPNYSSELNVNALELEDSALYLCASSLAGGYTQYFGPGTRLTVL.

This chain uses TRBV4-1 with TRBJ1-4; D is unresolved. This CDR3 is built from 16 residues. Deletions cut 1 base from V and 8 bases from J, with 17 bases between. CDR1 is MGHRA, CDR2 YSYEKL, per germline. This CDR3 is CASSQASGAYGEKLFF. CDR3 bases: TGCGCCAGCAGCCAAGCTTCAGGAGCTTATGGAGAAAAACTGTTTTTT.

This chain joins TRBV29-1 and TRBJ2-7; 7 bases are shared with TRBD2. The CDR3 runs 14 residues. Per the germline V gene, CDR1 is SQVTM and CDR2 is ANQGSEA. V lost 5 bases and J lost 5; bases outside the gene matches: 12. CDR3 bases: TGCAGCGTTAAGGTGAATAGCGGGCGCGACGAGCAGTACTTC. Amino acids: CSVKVNSGRDEQYF.

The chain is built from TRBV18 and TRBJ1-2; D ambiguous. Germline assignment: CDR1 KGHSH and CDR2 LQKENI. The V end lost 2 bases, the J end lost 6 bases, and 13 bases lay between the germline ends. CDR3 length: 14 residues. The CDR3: CASSPTTKENGYTF. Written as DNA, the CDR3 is TGTGCCAGCTCACCAACGACTAAGGAAAATGGCTACACCTTC.